The T cell receptor (beta chain) under discussion was sequenced for a study of cytomegalovirus exposure and HLA in healthy donors. Study-level findings and limits: Rates of TCR association differed by HLA locus in a later analysis, with DRB1 highest and HLA-C lowest. Researchers counted around 150 TCR beta chains as cytomegalovirus-associated. Some public TCRs appeared in many individuals, while most sequences were rare. Cytomegalovirus status was reportedly diagnosed by the classifier with high sensitivity and specificity.

The PCR was carried out with 60 Vbeta primers and 13 Jbeta primers. The method was immunoSEQ multiplex PCR; TCRdb's version includes in-frame clones alone and lacks a portion of them. This table has 150,000 to 200,000 clones, 75% to 85% appearing once. The V and J ends lost 0 bases and 5 bases, in that order; junction bases with no gene match: 10. This CDR3 comprises 17 residues. Germline lookup yields CDR1 LNHNV and CDR2 YYDKDF (reference sequence). Worth noting for this clone: Its antigen is unknown.

What was sequenced was PBMCs. The V call is TRBV15, the J call TRBJ2-5; 9 bases fit TRBD2. The TCR originated in a man aged 25 to 45 in good health and CMV-seropositive. In nucleotides, the CDR3 is TGTGCCACCAGCAGAGATTGGGGGCGGGGGGGCCTGGAGACCCAGTACTTC. Translated, it gives CATSRDWGRGGLETQYF. The entire variable domain, with the rest obtained from reference TRBV15 and TRBJ2-5, is as follows: DAMVIQNPRYQVTQFGKPVTLSCSQTLNHNVMYWYQQKSSQAPKLLFHYYDKDFNNEADTPDNFQSRRPNTSFCFLDIRSPGLGDTAMYLCATSRDWGRGGLETQYFGPGTRLLVL.